The clone carrying this T cell receptor (beta chain) is termed medium-sized. Its antigen is as yet unknown. The making of cDNA relied on 5'RACE with 10-nucleotide random UMIs. TCRdb analysed the 5' RACE reads with MiXCR anew, one entry per CDR3 protein. The sample has roughly 34,000 distinct CDR3 sequences, less than 15% seen once. The CDR3 extends over 14 amino acids. Trimming took 6 bases from V and 2 from J; bases not matched to a gene: 4. The entry originates in a study of neurological immune-mediated disorders. Whole-study results and caveats: HTLV-1-associated myelopathy showed the most TCR clonal expansion; multiple sclerosis the least, below healthy controls.

The time point denotes: longitudinal time-point 2. The unsorted libraries originated from 2 million PBMCs that had been stored at -80 C. The source is a woman in her forties in good health. The chain uses TRBV12-3 or TRBV12-4 and TRBJ2-3, with 8 bases that match TRBD2. Sequencing was done on a sample of PBMCs. This CDR3 is CASRRGAPTDTQYF. The CDR3 nucleotides read TGTGCCAGCAGGCGGGGGGCTCCCACAGATACGCAGTATTTT.